Shown below are 14 T cell receptor beta chains from a single sample sequenced in a study of blood T cell repertoires in COVID-19. Repertoires were generated with immunoSEQ multiplex PCR, while TCRdb's copy carries only in-frame clones and drops some. This repertoire shows over 200,000 clones, roughly 76% found once; its top ten account for approximately 5%. The sample was peripheral blood. All receptors come from a human donor in a cohort sampled during active COVID-19.

This clone was seen only a few times. CDR3 sequence: CASSVGAFGNTIYF. CDR3 DNA sequence: TGTGCCAGCAGCGTGGGGGCATTTGGAAACACCATATATTTT. The V call is TRBV9, the J call TRBJ1-3; D may be TRBD1 (6 bases). V lost 2 bases and J 3 bases, leaving 9 bases between the germline ends. This CDR3 has 14 amino acids. Germline CDR1 SGDLS, CDR2 YYNGEE.

This clone was found a few times. The rearrangement links TRBV7-2 to TRBJ2-5, with TRBD1 matching 8 bases. Germline lookup yields CDR1 SGHTA and CDR2 FQGNSA. J gave up 5 bases and V 1 base, and 9 bases lay outside the gene matches. The CDR3 is 16 residues long. The CDR3 loop reads CASSLGGQALIETQYF. In nucleotides, the CDR3 is TGTGCCAGCAGCTTAGGGGGACAGGCCCTCATCGAGACCCAGTACTTC.

This clone was observed a few times. The genes are TRBV29-1 and TRBJ2-3; 9 bases map to TRBD2. There are 14 residues in the CDR3. Trimming removed 5 bases from V and 5 bases from J; junction bases left unmatched: 8. The germline V gene encodes CDR1 SQVTM and CDR2 ANQGSEA. The CDR3 nucleotides read TGCAGCGTTAGGGCTAGCGGGACGGGAGATACGCAGTATTTT. Translated, it gives CSVRASGTGDTQYF.

This chain connects TRBV27 to TRBJ2-7; D may be TRBD1 (6 bases). Looked up from germline, CDR1 is MNHEY and CDR2 is SMNVEV (reference sequence). The CDR3 covers 14 residues. V lost 4 bases and J lost 0, with 10 bases in between. The chain's CDR3 is CASSWTVSSYEQYF. DNA of the CDR3: TGTGCCAGCAGTTGGACAGTAAGCTCCTACGAGCAGTACTTC.

The gene calls are TRBV27 and TRBJ1-6, with D maybe TRBD1 (5 bases). V was pared by 2 bases and J by 14 bases, with 13 bases between. The CDR3 totals 13 residues. Germline CDR1 reads MNHEY; CDR2 reads SMNVEV (reference sequence). CDR3 in DNA: TGTGCCAGCAGTTTACAGGGTCATGGGGCCCTCCACTTT. Protein: CASSLQGHGALHF.

This clone was seen more than once but under ten times. The sample has other DNA sequences that encode this CDR3 too. The rearrangement links TRBV20-1 to TRBJ2-7; D is undetermined. This CDR3 comprises 11 residues. The V end was cut by 6 bases, the J end by 4 bases, with 10 bases between. Germline CDR1 is DFQATT and CDR2 is SNEGSKA (reference sequence). DNA for the CDR3: TGCAGTGCCAGGCGAGATTACGAGCAGTACTTC. It encodes CSARRDYEQYF.

The chain is built from TRBV4-1 and TRBJ2-6; possibly TRBD2 for D (6 bases). CDR3 size: 16 residues. Per the germline V gene, CDR1 is MGHRA and CDR2 is YSYEKL. Trimming took off 2 bases at V and 2 bases at J, with 10 bases between the two ends. The CDR3 here is CASSQTLAAGANVLTF. The CDR3 DNA is TGCGCCAGCAGCCAAACTTTAGCGGCTGGGGCCAACGTCCTGACTTTC.

CDR3 DNA: TGTGCCAGCAGTTTAATGGCAGGGGGACAGCCCCAGCATTTT. Translating it yields CASSLMAGGQPQHF. The J gene is TRBJ1-5, the V gene TRBV28; 7 bases align to TRBD1. CDR1 is MDHEN and CDR2 is SYDVKM in the germline V gene. The CDR3 sequence is 14 residues long. V shed 2 bases, J shed 7 bases, and the junction held 5 bases outside the gene matches.

This chain links TRBV10-2 with TRBJ2-7; TRBD2 matches 9 bases. This CDR3 is built from 16 residues. Trimming took 1 base from V and 0 from J; bases not matched to a gene: 4. CDR1 is WSHSY and CDR2 is SAAADI in the germline V gene. CDR3 protein: CASSEWLAGSSYEQYF. The CDR3 nucleotides read TGCGCCAGCAGTGAGTGGCTAGCGGGGAGCTCCTACGAGCAGTACTTC.

The chain combines TRBV5-6 with TRBJ1-6; D perhaps matches TRBD1 (6 bases). Trimming stripped 5 bases from V and 7 bases from J, with 13 bases between. Germline CDR1 SGHDT, CDR2 YYEEEE. The CDR3 length is 14 residues. CDR3 DNA sequence: TGTGCCAGCAGGATTCAGGGGATGAATTCACCCCTCCACTTT. Translating it yields CASRIQGMNSPLHF.

For the CDR3, the DNA is TGTGCCAGTAGAATTGGAAGCGGGGCGGCCTACGAGCAGTACTTC. Its protein is CASRIGSGAAYEQYF. V is TRBV19 and J is TRBJ2-7; 7 positions match TRBD2. V lost 6 bases, J lost 2 bases, and 10 bases stayed unmatched. The CDR3 has 15 amino acids. Germline loops: CDR1 LNHDA, CDR2 SQIVND (reference sequence).

This clone was detected once. CDR3 amino acids: CASSRQSSGANVLTF. The CDR3 DNA is TGTGCCAGCAGTAGACAGAGCTCTGGGGCCAACGTCCTGACTTTC. The V call is TRBV27, the J call TRBJ2-6, with D perhaps TRBD1 (5 bases). The V end lost 5 bases, the J end lost 0 bases, and 8 bases lay between the germline ends. The germline gives CDR1 MNHEY, CDR2 SMNVEV (reference sequence). This CDR3 region has 15 residues.

V usage is TRBV18 and J usage is TRBJ1-2; D perhaps matches TRBD1 (5 bases). This CDR3 has 14 residues. In germline, CDR1 is KGHSH, CDR2 LQKENI. The V end lost 3 bases, the J end lost 8 bases, and 16 bases lay between the germline ends. CDR3 sequence: CASSPRDSGGGYTF. The DNA of the CDR3 is TGTGCCAGCTCACCGCGGGACTCCGGAGGGGGCTACACCTTC. Looking up the rest from reference TRBV18 and TRBJ1-2 gives the full variable domain: NAGVMQNPRHLVRRRGQEARLRCSPMKGHSHVYWYRQLPEEGLKFMVYLQKENIIDESGMPKERFSAEFPKEGPSILRIQQVVRGDSAAYFCASSPRDSGGGYTFGSGTRLTVV.

The chain combines TRBV28 with TRBJ1-2; TRBD1 might be the D (5 bases). CDR3 length equals 13 residues. The V gene lost 1 base and the J gene lost 10 bases, with 13 bases spanning the gap. Per the germline V gene, CDR1 is MDHEN and CDR2 is SYDVKM. CDR3 protein: CASSLSRQPSYTF. CDR3 nucleotides: TGTGCCAGCAGTTTATCCCGACAGCCTTCCTACACCTTC.